This is a list of T cell receptor beta chains from one sample in a study of cytomegalovirus exposure and HLA in healthy donors. Sequenced by immunoSEQ multiplex PCR; TCRdb stores in-frame clones only, minus some. This table holds approximately 90,000 clones, roughly three quarters found once. Sequenced sample: PBMCs. The receptor source for this set is a man in his thirties or forties in good health and CMV-seronegative. The CDR3 runs from the conserved cysteine through the conserved F or W. The D gene is left open where the match is weak. Clone size is not always given. Where it is, it says once, few, many or a class for expanded clones.

>TRBV6-6|once|TRBJ1-3|.
TGTGCCAGCAGAGGGACAAAGGGAAACACCATATATTTT
CASRGTKGNTIYF
>TRBV18|.|TRBJ1-2|.
TGTGCCAGCTCACCCTTTGAACGGGGTGGTCGCTATGGCTACACCTTC
CASSPFERGGRYGYTF
>TRBV18|.|TRBJ2-5|TRBD1
TGTGCCAGCTCCTACGGACAGGTACAAGAGACCCAGTACTTC
CASSYGQVQETQYF
>TRBV5-1|.|TRBJ2-7|.
TGCGCCAGCAGCTTGGCCGACAGTTTCTCCTACGAGCAGTACTTC
CASSLADSFSYEQYF
>TRBV15|.|TRBJ2-7|TRBD2
TGTGCCACCAGCCAAACTAGCGGGGGATTAAGCGAGCAGTACTTC
CATSQTSGGLSEQYF
>TRBV4-1|.|TRBJ1-3|.
TGCGCCAGCAGCCAAGAAGCGAGGCCGGGAAACACCATATATTTT
CASSQEARPGNTIYF
>TRBV9|.|TRBJ1-4|TRBD1
TGTGCCAGCAGCGTAGGAGGTGGGCAGGGGGGAGAAAAACTGTTTTTT
CASSVGGGQGGEKLFF
>TRBV28|.|TRBJ2-7|.
TGTGCCAGCACCCGGAGGGGCTACGAGCAGTACTTC
CASTRRGYEQYF
>TRBV4-2|few|TRBJ1-3|.
TGTGCCAGCAGCCAAGTTGACAGATACTCTGGAAACACCATATATTTT
CASSQVDRYSGNTIYF
>TRBV6-5|.|TRBJ1-2|.
TGTGCCAGCAGTTACGGGGGACGGGGGAACTATGGCTACACCTTC
CASSYGGRGNYGYTF
>TRBV6-1|once|TRBJ1-2|.
TGTGCCAGCGCCCGGGATTTCGGAGCTAACTATGGCTACACCTTC
CASARDFGANYGYTF
>TRBV21-1|few|TRBJ1-4|.
TGTGCCAGCAGCACCCTACAGGGGGCGATTGAAAAACTGTTTTTT
CASSTLQGAIEKLFF
>TRBV7-9|.|TRBJ1-6|TRBD1
TGTGCCAGCAGCGTAGGACAGGGGGTTAATTCACCCCTCCACTTT
CASSVGQGVNSPLHF
>TRBV4-2|once|TRBJ1-1|TRBD1
TGTGCCAGCAGCCAACGACGGACAGGGGGCGCTAACCTGAACACTGAAGCTTTCTTT
CASSQRRTGGANLNTEAFF
>TRBV30|once|TRBJ2-3|.
TGTGCGCTAGATGCTGAAGGACAGACCACAGATACGCAGTATTTT
CALDAEGQTTDTQYF
>TRBV5-1|.|TRBJ1-2|TRBD1
TGCGCCAGCAGCGACAGGGAGGACTATGGCTACACCTTC
CASSDREDYGYTF
>TRBV5-8|.|TRBJ1-2|TRBD1
TGTGCCAGCAGCACGACAGGGACAGGCTACACCTTC
CASSTTGTGYTF
>TRBV7-2|.|TRBJ2-1|TRBD2
TGTGCCAGCAGCTTAGGCACTAGCGGGAGCTATGAGCAGTTCTTC
CASSLGTSGSYEQFF
>TRBV30|.|TRBJ1-4|TRBD1
TGTGCCTGGAGTACTAGACAGGGTTGGGATGAAAAACTGTTTTTT
CAWSTRQGWDEKLFF
>TRBV2|.|TRBJ1-1|.
TGTGCCAGCACCAGAGGGAGGAACACTGAAGCTTTCTTT
CASTRGRNTEAFF
>TRBV10-1|few|TRBJ2-2|TRBD2
TGCGCCAGCAGTGATGAACTAGCGGGATTCGGGGAGCTGTTTTTT
CASSDELAGFGELFF
>TRBV28|.|TRBJ2-5|TRBD2
TGTGCCAGCAGTTTAGACTACGGGACTAGCGGAACCTTTTCAGAGACCCAGTACTTC
CASSLDYGTSGTFSETQYF
>TRBV4-1|.|TRBJ2-7|.
TGCGCCAGCAGCCGAGGGGACTTTAGCTCCTACGAGCAGTACTTC
CASSRGDFSSYEQYF
>TRBV7-6|.|TRBJ2-5|TRBD2
TGTGCCAGCAGCTCGGGACTAGCGGGAGGGCCCCAGTACTTC
CASSSGLAGGPQYF
>TRBV7-2|once|TRBJ2-7|.
TGTGCCAGCAGCTTAGTCGAAGGAGGCTCCTACGAGCAGTACTTC
CASSLVEGGSYEQYF
>TRBV7-9|.|TRBJ1-1|TRBD1
TGTTCCAGCAGCCCCGGGACAGGGATGAACACTGAAGCTTTCTTT
CSSSPGTGMNTEAFF
>TRBV5-6|once|TRBJ2-3|TRBD2
TGTGCCAGCAGCTTGTTAGTCGGGAGGGCCAGTCGGGACACAGATACGCAGTATTTT
CASSLLVGRASRDTDTQYF
>TRBV5-1|.|TRBJ2-3|TRBD1
TGCGCCAGCAGCTTGGGGACAGGGGGACTCACAGATACGCAGTATTTT
CASSLGTGGLTDTQYF
>TRBV7-2|.|TRBJ2-5|.
TGTGCCAGCAGTTTCGACAGAACCCAAGAGACCCAGTACTTC
CASSFDRTQETQYF
>TRBV5-4|.|TRBJ2-5|TRBD1
TGTGCCAGCAGCTCAGGACAGGTCCAAGAGACCCAGTACTTC
CASSSGQVQETQYF
>TRBV27|.|TRBJ1-1|.
TGTGCCACCCGAGAGAACACTGAAGCTTTCTTT
CATRENTEAFF
>TRBV6-5|few|TRBJ1-2|.
TGTGCCAGCAGTCCAGGGGTGGGTGGCTACACCTTC
CASSPGVGGYTF
>TRBV10-1|.|TRBJ2-1|.
TGCGCCAGCAGTGAGGGGGGGGCGGGAGCCTACAATGAGCAGTTCTTC
CASSEGGAGAYNEQFF
>TRBV5-1|.|TRBJ1-3|TRBD1
TGCGCCAGCAGCCGGAGGACAGGGGCTGGAAACACCATATATTTT
CASSRRTGAGNTIYF
>TRBV5-4|.|TRBJ2-3|.
TGTGCCAGTACAGGTTTATCTAGCACAGATACGCAGTATTTT
CASTGLSSTDTQYF
>TRBV7-9|.|TRBJ2-5|.
TGTGCCAGCAGTCCCGCGGGAGAGACCCAGTACTTC
CASSPAGETQYF
>TRBV6-5|.|TRBJ1-1|.
TGTGCCAGCGGGTTGGGCGAAAACACTGAAGCTTTCTTT
CASGLGENTEAFF